This T cell receptor (beta chain) was documented in a study of cytomegalovirus exposure and HLA in healthy donors. Vbeta (60) and Jbeta (13) primers were used in the PCR. Generated by immunoSEQ multiplex PCR, the TCRdb table keeps only in-frame clones and is missing some. The sample shows roughly 150,000 clones, around two thirds of them seen only once. The CDR3 consists of 15 residues. Germline V gene sequence: CDR1 SGHNT, CDR2 YYREEE (reference sequence). The chain joins TRBV5-4 to TRBJ2-5; 7 bases are a match to TRBD1. The better agreement between TRBJ2-7 and the DNA end casts doubt on the J call. Sequenced: PBMCs. This TCR was sampled from a man younger than 45 in good health and CMV-seropositive. CDR3 sequence (DNA): TGTGCCAGCAGCTCGGGGAGCAGGGGGATCTACGAGCAGTACTTC. This sequence encodes CASSSGSRGIYEQYF.